Listed below are T cell receptor beta chains from one sample, sequenced in a study of patients and donors after allogeneic stem cell transplantation. TCRdb re-derived calls from the RT-PCR reads in MiXCR, one entry per CDR3 protein. The table has approximately 220,000 distinct CDR3 sequences, more than 35% seen once. Sequencing was done on a sample of blood, either unsorted or a sorted T cell fraction (not recorded which). The receptors derive from a human donor who was either an allogeneic HSCT recipient or a stem cell or donor lymphocyte infusion donor (not recorded which). It is not recorded whose cells these are; they may come from a transplant donor. CDR3s include the opening cysteine and the closing phenylalanine or tryptophan. The D gene is left open where the match is weak. The listing skips clone size in some rows; elsewhere it reads once, few, many or a size class.

>TRBV6-2/TRBV6-3|TRBJ1-1|TRBD1|.
CATSTGSNTEAFF
TGTGCCACCTCGACAGGGTCGAACACTGAAGCTTTCTTT
>TRBV2|TRBJ1-6|.|.
CASSPYSLAGSNSPLHF
TGTGCCAGCAGTCCCTACTCTCTTGCAGGTTCTAATTCACCCCTCCACTTT
>TRBV5-1|TRBJ2-1|.|once
CASSLAAVYNEQFF
TGCGCCAGCAGCTTGGCAGCAGTTTACAATGAGCAGTTCTTC
>TRBV9|TRBJ1-1|TRBD1|.
CASSVEGDRYRNTEAFF
TGTGCCAGCAGCGTAGAGGGGGACAGGTATAGAAACACTGAAGCTTTCTTT
>TRBV20-1|TRBJ1-3|.|.
CSASKAGAAGNTIYF
TGCAGTGCTAGTAAGGCAGGGGCGGCTGGAAACACCATATATTTT
>TRBV19|TRBJ1-3|.|.
CASNMGPGNTIYF
TGTGCCAGTAATATGGGCCCTGGAAACACCATATATTTT
>TRBV2|TRBJ1-1|.|.
CASSGTTLEAFF
TGTGCCAGCAGTGGAACAACGCTTGAAGCTTTCTTT
>TRBV27|TRBJ2-5|.|few
CASRPEESQETQYF
TGTGCCAGCAGACCGGAAGAGTCTCAAGAGACCCAGTACTTC
>TRBV7-9|TRBJ1-3|.|few
CASSLDPQSGNTIYF
TGTGCCAGCAGCTTAGATCCCCAGAGTGGAAACACCATATATTTT
>TRBV5-1|TRBJ2-1|TRBD2|.
CASSPEAGARNEQFF
TGCGCCAGCAGCCCGGAAGCGGGGGCCCGGAATGAGCAGTTCTTC
>TRBV2|TRBJ1-1|.|few
CASKVTEAFF
TGTGCCAGCAAGGTCACTGAAGCTTTCTTT
>TRBV10-3|TRBJ1-3|.|.
CAIGAGYSGNTIYF
TGTGCCATCGGAGCCGGCTACTCTGGAAACACCATATATTTT
>TRBV3-1|TRBJ1-4|.|few
CASSQGGAAEKLFF
TGTGCCAGCAGCCAAGGAGGCGCGGCAGAAAAACTGTTTTTT
>TRBV24-1|TRBJ2-1|TRBD2|.
CATSDLAGNEQFF
TGTGCCACCAGTGACTTAGCGGGGAATGAGCAGTTCTTC
>TRBV29-1|TRBJ2-2|.|few
CSVPRATGELFF
TGCAGCGTGCCCAGGGCCACCGGGGAGCTGTTTTTT
>TRBV5-1|TRBJ2-3|.|.
CASSGDPPDTQYF
TGCGCCAGCAGCGGGGACCCGCCAGATACGCAGTATTTT
>TRBV12-3/TRBV12-4|TRBJ1-5|TRBD1|.
CASRVDRRNQPQHF
TGTGCCAGCAGGGTGGACAGGAGGAATCAGCCCCAGCATTTT
>TRBV29-1|TRBJ2-7|.|few
CSVDEGSYEQYF
TGCAGCGTTGACGAGGGATCCTACGAGCAGTACTTC
>TRBV3-1|TRBJ2-1|.|.
CASSHIGSYNEQFF
TGTGCCAGCAGCCACATAGGGTCCTACAATGAGCAGTTCTTC
>TRBV5-1|TRBJ1-5|TRBD1|.
CASSETGVEGPSQPQHF
TGCGCCAGCAGCGAGACAGGGGTCGAAGGCCCAAGCCAGCCCCAGCATTTT
>TRBV7-2|TRBJ1-2|.|few
CASSVAGTLAGYTF
TGTGCCAGCAGCGTCGCCGGGACACTGGCGGGCTACACCTTC
>TRBV6-5|TRBJ1-5|.|.
CASGPFNQPQHF
TGTGCCAGCGGCCCTTTTAATCAGCCCCAGCATTTT
>TRBV12-3/TRBV12-4|TRBJ1-5|.|.
CASGLPGGPQHF
TGTGCCAGCGGTTTACCGGGTGGGCCCCAGCATTTT
>TRBV6-5|TRBJ2-2|.|.
CASTQGHLNTGELFF
TGTGCCAGCACCCAGGGGCATCTGAACACCGGGGAGCTGTTTTTT
>TRBV12-3/TRBV12-4|TRBJ1-5|.|.
CASSQPGHPNQPQHF
TGTGCCAGCAGTCAGCCGGGACATCCAAATCAGCCCCAGCATTTT
>TRBV7-2|TRBJ1-2|.|.
CASSLAVAGNYGYTF
TGTGCCAGCAGCTTAGCCGTGGCAGGCAACTATGGCTACACCTTC
>TRBV12-3/TRBV12-4|TRBJ2-1|TRBD2|.
CASGGAAGAGNEQFF
TGTGCCAGCGGGGGAGCAGCGGGGGCCGGGAATGAGCAGTTCTTC
>TRBV7-8|TRBJ2-7|TRBD2|few
CASSLVTSGGISYEQYF
TGTGCCAGCAGCTTAGTCACTAGCGGGGGGATCTCCTACGAGCAGTACTTC
>TRBV24-1|TRBJ2-1|.|few
CATSKQGRGNEQFF
TGTGCCACCAGTAAACAGGGCCGAGGCAATGAGCAGTTCTTC
>TRBV5-1|TRBJ1-1|TRBD1|few
CASSLSPQGALEGTEAFF
TGCGCCAGCAGCTTAAGCCCCCAGGGGGCATTGGAAGGCACTGAAGCTTTCTTT
>TRBV18|TRBJ2-1|.|.
CASSPLAREQFF
TGTGCCAGCTCACCGCTAGCCCGTGAGCAGTTCTTC
>TRBV4-1|TRBJ2-7|.|.
CASSLTGGHEQYF
TGCGCCAGCAGCCTCACCGGGGGCCACGAGCAGTACTTC
>TRBV7-9|TRBJ1-2|.|once
CASSSYRDDYGYTF
TGTGCCAGCAGCTCCTACAGGGACGACTATGGCTACACCTTC
>TRBV20-1|TRBJ1-5|.|.
CSANNQDSGGNQPQHF
TGCAGTGCGAACAACCAGGACTCCGGGGGCAATCAGCCCCAGCATTTT
>TRBV11-2|TRBJ2-3|.|.
CASSRRPTDTQYF
TGTGCCAGCAGCCGGAGGCCTACAGATACGCAGTATTTT